The 16 T cell receptor beta chains below come from one sample, sequenced in a study of shared clonotypes between healthy human individuals. TCRdb's copy holds only in-frame clones and misses some; the assay was immunoSEQ multiplex PCR. The sample lists over 2 million clones, 85% to 95% occurring once. The source material was naive CD4+ T cells from PBMCs. The subset here: CD45RA+ positively selected. The receptors derive from a man aged 18 to 29 in good health. Some clones in this sample may be carry-over from other donors' samples.

The V call is TRBV7-9, the J call TRBJ2-3; no definite D call. CDR3 length equals 18 residues. V lost 2 bases to trimming and J lost 4 bases, with 22 bases between them. The germline V gene encodes CDR1 SEHNR and CDR2 FQNEAQ (reference sequence). CDR3 DNA: TGTGCCAGCAGCTTAAGCCTGGGTGTGCCTACGTGGTCAGATACGCAGTATTTT. Protein sequence: CASSLSLGVPTWSDTQYF.

The V and J genes are TRBV2 and TRBJ1-1, with 9 positions matching TRBD1. J lost 0 bases, V lost 5 bases, and 1 base had no gene match. The germline V gene encodes CDR1 SNHLY and CDR2 FYNNEI. The length of the CDR3 is 14 residues. The CDR3 region is CASSRQGVNTEAFF. The DNA for the CDR3 is TGTGCCAGCAGTCGACAGGGGGTGAACACTGAAGCTTTCTTT.

The chain couples TRBV7-9 to TRBJ2-5, with 8 bases identical to TRBD2. This CDR3 has 15 amino acids. V lost 5 bases and J lost 4; bases outside the gene matches: 9. In germline, CDR1 is SEHNR, CDR2 FQNEAQ (reference sequence). The CDR3 reads CASSLVGLAGETQYF. In DNA form, the CDR3 reads TGTGCCAGCAGCCTAGTCGGGCTAGCGGGAGAGACCCAGTACTTC.

This clone was detected only a few times. The chain employs TRBV7-2 and TRBJ2-7, with D perhaps matching TRBD2 (6 bases). Germline V gene data show CDR1 as SGHTA and CDR2 as FQGNSA. The CDR3 loop spans 15 amino acids. The V gene lost 4 bases and the J gene lost 3 bases, with 16 bases spanning the gap. Here the CDR3 reads CASSSIRGTLYEQYF. DNA of the CDR3: TGTGCCAGCAGCTCTATCCGAGGGACTCTCTACGAGCAGTACTTC.

The chain couples TRBV9 to TRBJ2-2, with D perhaps TRBD1 (6 bases). This CDR3 region has 16 residues. Trimming removed 0 bases at V and 7 bases at J, with 16 bases between. The germline V gene encodes CDR1 SGDLS and CDR2 YYNGEE. CDR3 coding DNA: TGTGCCAGCAGCGTAGTAGGGGGTAGCAGTGGCGGGGAGCTGTTTTTT. Protein product: CASSVVGGSSGGELFF.

The chain has TRBV2 and TRBJ2-7, with TRBD2 as a possible D gene (5 bases). The V gene lost 5 bases and the J gene lost 5 bases, with 7 bases spanning the gap. The length of the CDR3 is 11 residues. Germline-derived CDR1 and CDR2 are SNHLY and FYNNEI. The CDR3, as DNA: TGTGCCAGCAGTACGGGGAACGAGCAGTACTTC. Its protein product is CASSTGNEQYF.

The chain couples TRBV19 to TRBJ2-7; 7 bases match TRBD1. The CDR3 sequence is 14 residues long. Germline lookup yields CDR1 LNHDA and CDR2 SQIVND (reference sequence). V lost 4 bases and J lost 3; bases outside the gene matches: 6. The CDR3 DNA follows: TGTGCCAGTAGTACAGGGACAGTAGGCTACGAGCAGTACTTC. Amino acid sequence: CASSTGTVGYEQYF.

The chain joins TRBV6-5 to TRBJ1-2; 7 nucleotides line up with TRBD1. Germline loops: CDR1 MNHEY, CDR2 SVGAGI. The CDR3 has 16 amino acids. The V and J ends lost 4 bases and 2 bases, in that order; junction bases with no gene match: 10. CDR3 region: CASSSTGTPRNYGYTF. CDR3 bases: TGTGCCAGCAGTTCGACAGGGACACCCCGAAACTATGGCTACACCTTC.

This clone was counted between two and nine times. The CDR3 bases are TGTGCCAGCAGCTCTTCAACGTCCACCGGGGAGCTGTTTTTT. Residues: CASSSSTSTGELFF. This chain links TRBV5-4 with TRBJ2-2; D remains unclear. The CDR3 sequence is 14 residues long. The germline V gene has CDR1 SGHNT and CDR2 YYREEE (reference sequence). The V end was cut by 3 bases, the J end by 4 bases, with 10 bases between.

The J gene is TRBJ2-5, the V gene TRBV5-8; 10 bases line up with TRBD2. Germline V gene data show CDR1 as SGHTS and CDR2 as YDEGEE. This CDR3 has 17 residues. Losses at the gene ends were 0 bases for V and 0 bases for J; bases not matched to a gene: 5. The CDR3, as DNA: TGTGCCAGCAGCTTGGGGGATACTAGCGGGAACCAAGAGACCCAGTACTTC. Translating it yields CASSLGDTSGNQETQYF.

The chain joins TRBV5-6 to TRBJ1-3, with D maybe TRBD1 (5 bases). The CDR3 length is 14 residues. V lost 5 bases and J 2 bases, leaving 11 bases between the germline ends. Germline CDR1 is SGHDT and CDR2 is YYEEEE. The CDR3 region is CASSVQGAGNTIYF. The CDR3 DNA reads as TGTGCCAGCAGTGTGCAGGGTGCTGGAAACACCATATATTTT.

The chain couples TRBV5-1 to TRBJ2-1; TRBD2 might be the D (6 bases). V lost 2 bases, J lost 0 bases, and 15 bases lay in between. Per germline, CDR1 SGHRS and CDR2 YFSETQ. This CDR3 is built from 17 residues. The chain's CDR3 is CASSLNVLASSYNEQFF. Here the CDR3 DNA reads TGCGCCAGCAGCTTAAACGTACTAGCTTCCTCCTACAATGAGCAGTTCTTC.

The chain has TRBV5-4 and TRBJ2-1; D gene ambiguous. V dropped 0 bases and J dropped 4 bases, with 11 bases sitting between them. Germline values: CDR1 SGHNT, CDR2 YYREEE (reference sequence). The CDR3 spans 15 residues. CDR3 protein: CASSLGSSGYNEQFF. In DNA form, the CDR3 reads TGTGCCAGCAGCTTGGGGTCTAGTGGGTACAATGAGCAGTTCTTC. Full variable domain (outside the CDR3, taken from reference TRBV5-4 and TRBJ2-1): ETGVTQSPTHLIKTRGQQVTLRCSSQSGHNTVSWYQQALGQGPQFIFQYYREEENGRGNFPPRFSGLQFPNYSSELNVNALELDDSALYLCASSLGSSGYNEQFFGPGTRLTVL.

V and J are TRBV21-1 and TRBJ1-5. TRBV21-1 is a pseudogene. The CDR3 totals 17 residues. CDR3 sequence: CASSKGPGREGNQPQHF. DNA of the CDR3: TGTGCCAGCAGCAAAGGTCCGGGCCGGGAGGGCAATCAGCCCCAGCATTTT.

This clone was found once. The chain employs TRBV11-2 and TRBJ1-5, with TRBD1 matching over 7 bases. Per the germline V gene, CDR1 is SGHAT and CDR2 is FQNNGV. CDR3 length equals 13 residues. Trimming at V came to 5 bases and at J to 10 bases, leaving 8 bases not matched to a gene. This CDR3 reads CASSGTALGPQHF. CDR3 nucleotides: TGTGCCAGCAGCGGGACAGCCTTGGGTCCCCAGCATTTT.

This clone came up once. The chain links TRBV5-1 to TRBJ2-7; 9 bases fit TRBD2. The ends lost 4 bases at V and 6 bases at J; junction bases unmatched: 11. From germline, CDR1 is SGHRS and CDR2 YFSETQ. The CDR3 has 15 residues. The CDR3 loop reads CASSPVAGVGGEQYF. The CDR3 nucleotides are TGCGCCAGCAGCCCCGTAGCGGGAGTGGGGGGCGAGCAGTACTTC. The entire variable domain, with the rest obtained from reference TRBV5-1 and TRBJ2-7, is as follows: KAGVTQTPRYLIKTRGQQVTLSCSPISGHRSVSWYQQTPGQGLQFLFEYFSETQRNKGNFPGRFSGRQFSNSRSEMNVSTLELGDSALYLCASSPVAGVGGEQYFGPGTRLTVT.